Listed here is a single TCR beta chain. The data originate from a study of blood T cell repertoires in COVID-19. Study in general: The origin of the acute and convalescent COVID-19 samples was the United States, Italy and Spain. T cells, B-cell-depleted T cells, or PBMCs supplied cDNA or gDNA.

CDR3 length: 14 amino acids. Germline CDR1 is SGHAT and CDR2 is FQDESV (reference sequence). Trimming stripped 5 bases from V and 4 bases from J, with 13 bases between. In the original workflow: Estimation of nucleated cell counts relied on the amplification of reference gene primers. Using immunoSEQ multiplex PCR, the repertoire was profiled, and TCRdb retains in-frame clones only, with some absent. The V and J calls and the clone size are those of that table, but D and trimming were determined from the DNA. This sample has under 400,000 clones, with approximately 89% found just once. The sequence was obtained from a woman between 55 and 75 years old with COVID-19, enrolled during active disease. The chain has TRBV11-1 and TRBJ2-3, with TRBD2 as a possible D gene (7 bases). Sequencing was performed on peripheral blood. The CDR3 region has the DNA TGTGCCAGCAGCGCCGGGGGGCGCGCAGATACGCAGTATTTT. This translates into CASSAGGRADTQYF.